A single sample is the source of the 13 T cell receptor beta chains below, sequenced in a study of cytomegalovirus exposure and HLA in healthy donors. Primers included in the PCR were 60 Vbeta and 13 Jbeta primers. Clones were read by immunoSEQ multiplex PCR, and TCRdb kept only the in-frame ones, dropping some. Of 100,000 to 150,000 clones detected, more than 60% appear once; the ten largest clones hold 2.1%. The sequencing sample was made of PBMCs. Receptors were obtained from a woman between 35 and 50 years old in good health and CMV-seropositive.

The CDR3 spells CASSQDSKRLAGAGELFF. DNA for the CDR3: TGTGCCAGCAGCCAAGATAGTAAGAGACTAGCGGGAGCCGGGGAGCTGTTTTTT. The rearrangement joins TRBV4-2 to TRBJ2-2; the match to TRBD2 covers 12 bases. CDR3 length equals 18 residues. Germline CDR1 reads LGHNA; CDR2 reads YNFKEQ. Losses at the gene ends were 0 bases for V and 6 bases for J; bases not matched to a gene: 8.

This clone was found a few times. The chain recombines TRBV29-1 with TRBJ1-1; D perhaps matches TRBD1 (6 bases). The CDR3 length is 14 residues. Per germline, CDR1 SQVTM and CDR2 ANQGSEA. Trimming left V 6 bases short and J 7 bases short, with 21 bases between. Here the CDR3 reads CSVIGGGARGEAFF. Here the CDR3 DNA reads TGCAGCGTCATCGGCGGGGGGGCGCGAGGTGAAGCTTTCTTT. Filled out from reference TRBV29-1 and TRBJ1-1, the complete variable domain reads SAVISQKPSRDICQRGTSLTIQCQVDSQVTMMFWYRQQPGQSLTLIATANQGSEATYESGFVIDKFPISRPNLTFSTLTVSNMSPEDSSIYLCSVIGGGARGEAFFGQGTRLTVV.

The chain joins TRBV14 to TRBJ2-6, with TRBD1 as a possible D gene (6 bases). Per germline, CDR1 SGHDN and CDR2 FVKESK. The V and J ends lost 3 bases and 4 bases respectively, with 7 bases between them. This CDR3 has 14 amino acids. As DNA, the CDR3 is TGTGCCAGCAGCCAGGGGACAGGGGCCAACGTCCTGACTTTC. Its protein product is CASSQGTGANVLTF.

CDR3 bases: TGTGCCAGCAGTGCCCCCTGGGACAGAAATTCACCCCTCCACTTT. It specifies CASSAPWDRNSPLHF. V usage is TRBV27 and J usage is TRBJ1-6; 7 bases align to TRBD1. This CDR3 comprises 15 residues. Germline trimming cut 5 bases from V and 7 bases from J; bases unmatched to any gene: 8. Germline V gene sequence: CDR1 MNHEY, CDR2 SMNVEV (reference sequence).

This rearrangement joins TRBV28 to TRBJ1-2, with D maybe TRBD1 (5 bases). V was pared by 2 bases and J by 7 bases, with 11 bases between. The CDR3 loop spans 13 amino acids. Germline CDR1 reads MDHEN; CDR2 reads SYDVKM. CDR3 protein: CASSLGQGCGYTF. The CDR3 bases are TGTGCCAGCAGTTTAGGTCAGGGATGTGGCTACACCTTC.

CDR3 region: CAWSPFQGHSNTEAFF. The CDR3 coding sequence is TGTGCCTGGAGTCCATTCCAGGGTCACTCGAACACTGAAGCTTTCTTT. V gene TRBV30 combines with J gene TRBJ1-1; possible D gene TRBD1, 5 bases. There are 16 residues in the CDR3. With 2 bases removed from V and 1 base from J, the gap between germline ends came to 17 bases. Germline loops: CDR1 GTSNPN, CDR2 SVGIG (reference sequence).

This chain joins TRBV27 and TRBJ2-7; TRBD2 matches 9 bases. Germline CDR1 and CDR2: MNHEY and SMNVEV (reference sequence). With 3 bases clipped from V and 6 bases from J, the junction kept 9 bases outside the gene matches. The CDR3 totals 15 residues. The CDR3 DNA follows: TGTGCCAGCAGTTTCATAGGCGGGAGGGCCCGCGAGCAGTACTTC. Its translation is CASSFIGGRAREQYF.

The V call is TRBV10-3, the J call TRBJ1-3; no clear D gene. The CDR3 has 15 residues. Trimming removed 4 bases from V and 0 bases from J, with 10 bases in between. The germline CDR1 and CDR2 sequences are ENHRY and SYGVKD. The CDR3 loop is CAISAGVSSGNTIYF. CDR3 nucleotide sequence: TGTGCCATCAGTGCCGGAGTAAGCTCTGGAAACACCATATATTTT.

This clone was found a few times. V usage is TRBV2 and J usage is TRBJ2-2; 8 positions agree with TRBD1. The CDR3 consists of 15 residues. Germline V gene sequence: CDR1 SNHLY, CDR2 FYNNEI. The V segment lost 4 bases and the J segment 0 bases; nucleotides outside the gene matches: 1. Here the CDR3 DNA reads TGTGCCAGCAGTGGACAGGGGACGAACACCGGGGAGCTGTTTTTT. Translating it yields CASSGQGTNTGELFF.

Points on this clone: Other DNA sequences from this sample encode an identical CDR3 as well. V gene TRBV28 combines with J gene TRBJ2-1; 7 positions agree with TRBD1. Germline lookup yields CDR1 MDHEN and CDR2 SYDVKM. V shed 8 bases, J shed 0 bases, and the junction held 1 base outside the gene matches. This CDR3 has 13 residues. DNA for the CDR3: TGTGCCAGCCGGGACAGCTCCTACAATGAGCAGTTCTTC. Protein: CASRDSSYNEQFF.

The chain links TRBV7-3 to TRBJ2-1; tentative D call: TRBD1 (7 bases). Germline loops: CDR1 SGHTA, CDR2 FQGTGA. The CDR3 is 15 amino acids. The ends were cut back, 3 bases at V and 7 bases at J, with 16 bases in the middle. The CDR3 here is CASSLAGGGRNEQFF. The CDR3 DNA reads TGTGCCAGCAGCTTGGCAGGGGGAGGTAGGAATGAGCAGTTCTTC. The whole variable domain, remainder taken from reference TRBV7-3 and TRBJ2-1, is GAGVSQTPSNKVTEKGKYVELRCDPISGHTALYWYRQSLGQGPEFLIYFQGTGAADDSGLPNDRFFAVRPEGSVSTLKIQRTERGDSAVYLCASSLAGGGRNEQFFGPGTRLTVL.

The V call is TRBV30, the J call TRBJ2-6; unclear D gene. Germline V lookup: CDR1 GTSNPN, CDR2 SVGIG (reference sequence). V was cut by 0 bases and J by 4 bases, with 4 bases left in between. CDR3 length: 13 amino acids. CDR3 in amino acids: CAWSVGGANVLTF. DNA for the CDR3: TGTGCCTGGAGTGTCGGGGGGGCCAACGTCCTGACTTTC.

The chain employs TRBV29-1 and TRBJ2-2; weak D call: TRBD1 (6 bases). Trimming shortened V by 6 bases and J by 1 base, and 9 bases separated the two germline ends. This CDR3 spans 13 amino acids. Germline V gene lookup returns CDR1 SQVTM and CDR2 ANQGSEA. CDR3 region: CSVQDRNTGELFF. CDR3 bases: TGCAGCGTGCAGGACAGGAACACCGGGGAGCTGTTTTTT.